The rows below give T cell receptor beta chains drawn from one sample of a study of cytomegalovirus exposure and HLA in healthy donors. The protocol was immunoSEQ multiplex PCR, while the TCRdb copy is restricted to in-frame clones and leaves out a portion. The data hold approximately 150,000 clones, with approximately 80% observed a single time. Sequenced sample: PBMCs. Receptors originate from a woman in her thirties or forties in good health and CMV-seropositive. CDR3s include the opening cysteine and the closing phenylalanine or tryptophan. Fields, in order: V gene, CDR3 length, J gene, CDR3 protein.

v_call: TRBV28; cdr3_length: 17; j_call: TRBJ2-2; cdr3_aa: CASSPLGLAVNTGELFF
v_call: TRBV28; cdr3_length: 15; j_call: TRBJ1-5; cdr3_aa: CASSLRGGVDQPQHF
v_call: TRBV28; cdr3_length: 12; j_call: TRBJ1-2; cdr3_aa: CASTKSNYGYTF
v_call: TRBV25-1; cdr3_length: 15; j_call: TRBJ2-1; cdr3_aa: CASSEYSGSYNEQFF
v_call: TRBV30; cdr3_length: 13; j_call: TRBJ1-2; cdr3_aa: CAWRAKGALGYTF
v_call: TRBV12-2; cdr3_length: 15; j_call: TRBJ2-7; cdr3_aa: CASRLVWGHRYEQYF
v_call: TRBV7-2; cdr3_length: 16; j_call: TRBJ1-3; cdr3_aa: CASSLKSGSSGNTIYF
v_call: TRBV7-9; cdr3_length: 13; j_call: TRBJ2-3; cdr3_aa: CSSSPEGLGTQYF
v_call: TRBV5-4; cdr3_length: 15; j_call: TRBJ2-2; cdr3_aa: CASSLRQINTGELFF
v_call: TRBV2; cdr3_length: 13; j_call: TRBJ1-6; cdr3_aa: CASRKESSSPLHF
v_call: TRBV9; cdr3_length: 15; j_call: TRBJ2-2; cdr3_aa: CASSISQGATGELFF
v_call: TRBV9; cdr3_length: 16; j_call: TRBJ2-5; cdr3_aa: CASSVLAGGPQETQYF
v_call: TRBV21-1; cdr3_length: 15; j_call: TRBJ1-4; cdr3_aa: CASSRRGAVGEKLFF
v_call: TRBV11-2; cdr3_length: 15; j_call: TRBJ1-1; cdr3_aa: CASSPQTITRTEAFF
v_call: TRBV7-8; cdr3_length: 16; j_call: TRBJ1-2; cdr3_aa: CASSLERQVSHYGYTF
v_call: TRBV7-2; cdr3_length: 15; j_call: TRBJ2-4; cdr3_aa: CASSDRQVAKNIQYF
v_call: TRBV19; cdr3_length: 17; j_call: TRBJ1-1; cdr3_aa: CASMTAREGNRDTEAFF
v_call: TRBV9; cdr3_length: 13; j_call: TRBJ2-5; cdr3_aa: CASSVGGEETQYF
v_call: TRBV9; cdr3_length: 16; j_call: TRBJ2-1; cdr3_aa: CASSVISGGVFNEQFF
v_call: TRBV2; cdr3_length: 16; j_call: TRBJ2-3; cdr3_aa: CASKERGGRGTDTQYF
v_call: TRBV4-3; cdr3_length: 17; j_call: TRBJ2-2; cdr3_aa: CASSQVGGATNTGELFF
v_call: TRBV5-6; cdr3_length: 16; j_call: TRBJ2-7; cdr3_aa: CASSFNRDRVRDEQYF
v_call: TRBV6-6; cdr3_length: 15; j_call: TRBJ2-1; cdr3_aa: CASSSLDSSYNEQFF